The 15 T cell receptor beta chains below were found in one sample sequenced in a study of blood T cell repertoires in COVID-19. Assay: immunoSEQ multiplex PCR; the TCRdb copy retains only in-frame clones and omits some. The table lists some 330,000 clones, less than 90% of them singletons, with 5% to 6% in the top ten. The specimen sequenced was PBMCs or T cells enriched from blood (not recorded which). All receptors derive from a woman in her 50s who had recovered from COVID-19.

This sequence joins TRBV7-9 and TRBJ1-4, with 7 bases aligning to TRBD1. Germline trimming cut 5 bases from V and 7 bases from J; bases unmatched to any gene: 10. The CDR3 extends over 15 amino acids. CDR1 SEHNR and CDR2 FQNEAQ come from the germline V gene (reference sequence). CDR3 amino acids: CASSPTRGDGEKLFF. CDR3 in DNA: TGTGCCAGCAGCCCAACCAGGGGGGACGGTGAAAAACTGTTTTTT.

The gene calls are TRBV7-3 and TRBJ2-2, with 12 bases aligning to TRBD2. The germline gives CDR1 SGHTA, CDR2 FQGTGA. The junction had 13 bases not matched to a gene; V was cut back by 5 bases and J by 9 bases. CDR3 length: 17 residues. CDR3 nucleotides: TGTGCCAGCAGCCCTAATCCCCTAGCGGGAGGGCCCCGGGAGCTGTTTTTT. This codes for CASSPNPLAGGPRELFF.

This clone was seen only a few times. This chain links TRBV6-5 with TRBJ1-2; 8 bases line up with TRBD1. Germline V lookup: CDR1 MNHEY, CDR2 SVGAGI. The length of the CDR3 is 13 residues. V lost 7 bases to trimming and J lost 4 bases; unmatched junction nucleotides: 5. The CDR3 region has the DNA TGTGCCAGCAAACGGGACAGGCGCTATGGCTACACCTTC. Its translation: CASKRDRRYGYTF.

The chain links TRBV7-2 to TRBJ1-1; tentatively, D is TRBD1 (5 bases). Germline V gives CDR1 SGHTA, CDR2 FQGNSA. V lost 1 base and J lost 5, with 17 bases in between. The CDR3 length is 16 residues. The CDR3 DNA sequence: TGTGCCAGCAGCTTAGAGGGGTCGGCGAGGTTGACTGAAGCTTTCTTT. Protein sequence: CASSLEGSARLTEAFF.

The V call is TRBV27, the J call TRBJ2-2; D uncertain. Deletions cut 0 bases from V and 4 bases from J, with 6 bases between. Germline V gene data show CDR1 as MNHEY and CDR2 as SMNVEV (reference sequence). The CDR3 length is 14 residues. The CDR3 spells CASSLSYSTGELFF. In DNA, the CDR3 is TGTGCCAGCAGTTTATCTTACAGCACCGGGGAGCTGTTTTTT.

This rearrangement joins TRBV4-1 to TRBJ2-1; 8 bases agree with TRBD2. The CDR3 sequence is 15 residues long. Per the germline V gene, CDR1 is MGHRA and CDR2 is YSYEKL. The V segment lost 6 bases and the J segment 4 bases; nucleotides outside the gene matches: 8. For the CDR3, the DNA is TGCGCCAGCAGACATGCGGGGGGTGGGTACAATGAGCAGTTCTTC. This codes for CASRHAGGGYNEQFF.

The V and J genes are TRBV30 and TRBJ1-6; possibly TRBD1 for D (6 bases). The germline V gene has CDR1 GTSNPN and CDR2 SVGIG (reference sequence). V gave up 0 bases and J gave up 5 bases, with 11 bases separating them. This CDR3 is built from 15 residues. The chain's CDR3 is CAWSVLGAHNSPLHF. In DNA, the CDR3 is TGTGCCTGGAGTGTATTGGGGGCGCATAATTCACCCCTCCACTTT.

The V call is TRBV29-1, the J call TRBJ1-5, with 7 bases lining up with TRBD1. CDR3 size: 13 residues. The trim removed 4 bases at V and 7 bases at J, leaving 7 bases unmatched. The germline V gene encodes CDR1 SQVTM and CDR2 ANQGSEA. DNA of the CDR3: TGCAGCGTTGCACAGGGGATAGCACAGCCCCAGCATTTT. Its protein is CSVAQGIAQPQHF.

The chain couples TRBV20-1 to TRBJ2-3, with 9 bases identical to TRBD2. The length of the CDR3 is 15 residues. With V trimmed by 3 bases and J by 2 bases, 6 bases remained unmatched. Germline V CDR1 and CDR2: DFQATT, SNEGSKA (reference sequence). The DNA for the CDR3 is TGCAGTGCTAGTGGGACTAGCTCCCCCACAGATACGCAGTATTTT. This sequence encodes CSASGTSSPTDTQYF.

J is TRBJ1-1 and V is TRBV13; D gene unclear. Trimming removed 3 bases at V and 1 base at J, with 6 bases between. Germline CDR1 and CDR2: PRHDT and FYEKMQ (reference sequence). The CDR3 runs 13 residues. Here the CDR3 reads CASSFTANTEAFF. The CDR3 nucleotides read TGTGCCAGCAGCTTCACAGCGAACACTGAAGCTTTCTTT.

The rearrangement joins TRBV7-2 to TRBJ1-1; D ambiguous. Germline lookup yields CDR1 SGHTA and CDR2 FQGNSA. CDR3 length: 14 residues. V shed 5 bases and J shed 0 bases, with 10 bases lying between them. The CDR3 DNA is TGTGCCAGCAGCCTTGTTACTCTGAACACTGAAGCTTTCTTT. Its protein product is CASSLVTLNTEAFF.

The J gene is TRBJ2-5, the V gene TRBV7-2; D might be TRBD2 (7 bases). Trimming took 5 bases from V and 1 from J, leaving 8 bases between them. CDR1 and CDR2 from the germline V gene are SGHTA and FQGNSA. The CDR3 is 13 amino acids. The CDR3 is CASSRGAQETQYF. For the CDR3, the DNA is TGTGCCAGCAGCCGGGGGGCCCAAGAGACCCAGTACTTC.

The chain employs TRBV2 and TRBJ2-5, with D possibly matching TRBD2 (5 bases). The CDR3 covers 13 residues. The germline gives CDR1 SNHLY, CDR2 FYNNEI. The V end lost 4 bases, the J end lost 4 bases, and 10 bases lay between the germline ends. The CDR3 DNA sequence: TGTGCCAGCAGTGGAGGGCCCGGAGAGACCCAGTACTTC. It yields the protein CASSGGPGETQYF.

CDR3 DNA: TGCGCCAGCAGCCAGGGGTCAGCGGCTCTGGATGGCTACACCTTC. Translation gives CASSQGSAALDGYTF. V and J are TRBV4-3 and TRBJ1-2; no clear D gene. CDR3 length equals 15 residues. CDR1 is LGHNA, CDR2 YSLEER, per germline. Trimming removed 3 bases from V and 6 bases from J, with 17 bases in between.

The genes are TRBV4-3 and TRBJ1-2, with D possibly matching TRBD1 (5 bases). The germline gives CDR1 LGHNA, CDR2 YSLEER. Between the trimmed V and J ends, which lost 4 bases and 7 bases, there was a span of 19 bases. This CDR3 contains 15 residues. CDR3: CASSPGTGRAAGYTF. The CDR3 nucleotides read TGCGCCAGCAGCCCGGGTACGGGCAGGGCGGCTGGCTACACCTTC.